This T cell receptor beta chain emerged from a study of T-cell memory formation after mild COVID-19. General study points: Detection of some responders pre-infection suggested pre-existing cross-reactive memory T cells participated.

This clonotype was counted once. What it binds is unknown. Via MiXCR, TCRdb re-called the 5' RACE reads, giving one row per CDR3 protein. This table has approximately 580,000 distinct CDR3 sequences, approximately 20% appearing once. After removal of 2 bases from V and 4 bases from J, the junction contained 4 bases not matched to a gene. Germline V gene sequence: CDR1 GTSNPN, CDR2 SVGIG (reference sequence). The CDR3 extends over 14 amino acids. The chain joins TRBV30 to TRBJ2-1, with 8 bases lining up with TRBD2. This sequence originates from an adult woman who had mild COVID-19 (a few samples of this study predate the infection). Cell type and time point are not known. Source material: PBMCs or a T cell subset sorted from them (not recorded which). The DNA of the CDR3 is TGTGCCTGGAGTCGGGGGGGCTTTTACAATGAGCAGTTCTTC. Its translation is CAWSRGGFYNEQFF.